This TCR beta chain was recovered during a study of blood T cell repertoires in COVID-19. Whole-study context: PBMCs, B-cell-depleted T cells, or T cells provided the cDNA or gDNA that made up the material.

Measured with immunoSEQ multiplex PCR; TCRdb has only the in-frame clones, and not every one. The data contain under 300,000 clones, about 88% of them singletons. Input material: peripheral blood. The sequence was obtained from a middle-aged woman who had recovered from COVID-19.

The CDR3 region is CASSLGQNTGELFF. DNA of the CDR3: TGTGCCAGCAGCCTGGGACAGAACACCGGGGAGCTGTTTTTT. The gene calls are TRBV11-2 and TRBJ2-2; a weak D match, TRBD1 (6 bases). The CDR3 is 14 residues long. Germline V gives CDR1 SGHAT, CDR2 FQNNGV. The V end lost 5 bases, the J end lost 1 base, and 8 bases lay between the germline ends.